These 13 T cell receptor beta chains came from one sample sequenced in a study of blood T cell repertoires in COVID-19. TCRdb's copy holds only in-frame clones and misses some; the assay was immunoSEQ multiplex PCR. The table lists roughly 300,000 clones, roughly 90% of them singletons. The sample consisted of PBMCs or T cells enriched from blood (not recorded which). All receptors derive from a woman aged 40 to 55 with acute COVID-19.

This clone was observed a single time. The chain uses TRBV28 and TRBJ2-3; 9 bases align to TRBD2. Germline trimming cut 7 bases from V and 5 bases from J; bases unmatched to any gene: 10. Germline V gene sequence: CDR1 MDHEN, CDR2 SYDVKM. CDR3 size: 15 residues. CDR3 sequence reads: CASTLSGRFVDTQYF. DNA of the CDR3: TGTGCCAGCACTCTTAGCGGGAGATTTGTAGATACGCAGTATTTT.

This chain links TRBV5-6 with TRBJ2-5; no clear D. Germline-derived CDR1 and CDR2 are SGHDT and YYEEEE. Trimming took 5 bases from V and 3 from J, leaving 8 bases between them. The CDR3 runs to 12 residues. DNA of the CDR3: TGTGCCAGCAGGCTCCAGAAAGAGACCCAGTACTTC. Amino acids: CASRLQKETQYF. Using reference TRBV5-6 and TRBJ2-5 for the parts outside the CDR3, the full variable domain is DAGVTQSPTHLIKTRGQQVTLRCSPKSGHDTVSWYQQALGQGPQFIFQYYEEEERQRGNFPDRFSGHQFPNYSSELNVNALLLGDSALYLCASRLQKETQYFGPGTRLLVL.

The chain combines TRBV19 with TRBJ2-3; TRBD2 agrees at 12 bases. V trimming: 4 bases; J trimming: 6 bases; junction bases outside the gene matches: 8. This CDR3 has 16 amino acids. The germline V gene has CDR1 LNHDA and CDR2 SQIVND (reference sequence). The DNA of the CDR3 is TGTGCCAGTAGTAACTGGGCTAGCGGGGGGGCGGATACGCAGTATTTT. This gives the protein CASSNWASGGADTQYF.

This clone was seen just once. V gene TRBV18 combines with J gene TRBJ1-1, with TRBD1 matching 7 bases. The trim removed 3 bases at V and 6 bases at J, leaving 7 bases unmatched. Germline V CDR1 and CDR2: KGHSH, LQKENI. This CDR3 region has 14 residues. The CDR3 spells CASSPDRAGPEAFF. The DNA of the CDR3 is TGTGCCAGCTCACCCGACAGGGCTGGCCCTGAAGCTTTCTTT.

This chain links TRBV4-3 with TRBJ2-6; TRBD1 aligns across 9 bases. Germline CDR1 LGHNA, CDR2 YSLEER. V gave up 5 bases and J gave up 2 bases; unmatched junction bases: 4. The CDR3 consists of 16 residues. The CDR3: CASSLQGAAGANVLTF. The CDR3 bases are TGCGCCAGCAGCTTACAGGGGGCAGCTGGGGCCAACGTCCTGACTTTC.

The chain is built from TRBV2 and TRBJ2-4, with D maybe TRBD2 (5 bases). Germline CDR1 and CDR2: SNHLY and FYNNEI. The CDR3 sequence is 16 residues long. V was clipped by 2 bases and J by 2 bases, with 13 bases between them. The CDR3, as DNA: TGTGCCAGCAGTGAACTACTAGGTGGTCCCAAAAACATTCAGTACTTC. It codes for CASSELLGGPKNIQYF.

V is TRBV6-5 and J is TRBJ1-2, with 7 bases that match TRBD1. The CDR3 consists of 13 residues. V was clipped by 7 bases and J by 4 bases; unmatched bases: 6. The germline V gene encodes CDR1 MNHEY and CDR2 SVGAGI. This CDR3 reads CASIRGAGYGYTF. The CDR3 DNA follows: TGTGCCAGCATCAGGGGGGCAGGCTATGGCTACACCTTC.

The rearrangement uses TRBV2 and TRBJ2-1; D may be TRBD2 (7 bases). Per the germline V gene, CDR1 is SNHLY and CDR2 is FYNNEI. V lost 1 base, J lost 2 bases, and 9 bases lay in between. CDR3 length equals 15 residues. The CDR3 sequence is CASSEGGGPYNEQFF. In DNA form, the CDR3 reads TGTGCCAGCAGTGAAGGCGGGGGCCCCTACAATGAGCAGTTCTTC.

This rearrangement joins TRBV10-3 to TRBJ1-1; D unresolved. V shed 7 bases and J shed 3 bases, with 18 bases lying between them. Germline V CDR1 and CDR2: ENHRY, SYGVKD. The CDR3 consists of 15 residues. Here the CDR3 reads CAITPDRVRDTEAFF. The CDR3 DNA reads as TGTGCCATCACACCAGACCGGGTAAGAGACACTGAAGCTTTCTTT.

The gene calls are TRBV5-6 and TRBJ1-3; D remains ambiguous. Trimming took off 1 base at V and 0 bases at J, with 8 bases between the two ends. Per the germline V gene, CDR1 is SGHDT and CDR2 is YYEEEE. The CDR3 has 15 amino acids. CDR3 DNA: TGTGCCAGCAGCTTGTGGGGAGGCTCTGGAAACACCATATATTTT. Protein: CASSLWGGSGNTIYF.

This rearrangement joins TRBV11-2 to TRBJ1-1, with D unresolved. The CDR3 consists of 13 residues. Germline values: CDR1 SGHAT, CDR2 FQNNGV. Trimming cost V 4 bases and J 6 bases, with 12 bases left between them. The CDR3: CASSSSRGAEAFF. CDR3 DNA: TGTGCCAGCAGCTCATCCCGAGGTGCTGAAGCTTTCTTT.

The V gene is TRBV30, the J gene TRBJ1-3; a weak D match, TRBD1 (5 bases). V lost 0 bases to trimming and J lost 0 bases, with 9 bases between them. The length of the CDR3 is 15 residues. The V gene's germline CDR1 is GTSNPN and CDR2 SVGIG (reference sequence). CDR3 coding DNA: TGTGCCTGGAGTGTCGGGGGACGCTCTGGAAACACCATATATTTT. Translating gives CAWSVGGRSGNTIYF.

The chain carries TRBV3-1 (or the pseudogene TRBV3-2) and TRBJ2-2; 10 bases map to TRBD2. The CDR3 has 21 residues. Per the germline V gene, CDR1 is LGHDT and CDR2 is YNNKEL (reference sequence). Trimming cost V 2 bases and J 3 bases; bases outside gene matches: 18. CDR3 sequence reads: CASSQTTKREGRLLYTGELFF. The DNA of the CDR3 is TGTGCCAGCAGCCAAACAACCAAGCGGGAGGGCCGGTTATTGTACACCGGGGAGCTGTTTTTT.